A single sample gave rise to the 28 T cell receptor beta chains below, sequenced in a study of Ad26.COV2.S vaccination and SARS-CoV-2 variants. Treatment reported: some 20 received Ad26.COV2.S at low or high dose, single or two shots; roughly five received placebo; per-sample allocation not given. Following the first vaccine or placebo injection, samples were taken on day 63. Libraries were prepared by immunoSEQ multiplex PCR; TCRdb keeps only in-frame clonotypes and omits some of them. The data show about 330,000 clones, roughly 90% seen once. The specimen was peripheral blood, collected in a trial of Ad26.COV2.S vaccine versus placebo. The receptors stem from a person aged 18 to 65 who received the Ad26.COV2.S COVID-19 vaccine or a placebo.

Concerning this clone itself: Other DNA variants within this sample encode the same CDR3. CDR3 sequence: CASSLGGSYEQYV. The CDR3 region has the DNA TGTGCCAGCAGCTTAGGAGGTTCCTACGAGCAGTACGTC. The chain uses TRBV11-3 and TRBJ2-7; D remains unclear. Per the germline V gene, CDR1 is SGHNT and CDR2 is YENEEA. V was clipped by 1 base and J by 1 base, with 5 bases between them. The CDR3 totals 13 residues.

V gene TRBV9 combines with J gene TRBJ1-1; D unresolved. V dropped 3 bases and J dropped 9 bases, with 18 bases sitting between them. The CDR3 extends over 14 amino acids. The V gene's germline CDR1 is SGDLS and CDR2 YYNGEE. The chain's CDR3 is CASSAIGSPTKAFF. The CDR3 nucleotides read TGTGCCAGCAGCGCTATCGGTTCCCCCACGAAAGCTTTCTTT.

The chain carries TRBV12-5 and TRBJ1-3; D is uncertain. The V gene lost 6 bases and the J gene lost 4 bases, with 16 bases spanning the gap. The V gene's germline CDR1 is LGHNT and CDR2 FRNRAP. The CDR3 is 15 residues long. The CDR3 DNA sequence: TGTGCTAGTGGGGAGGTTCCGAGGGAGGGAAACACCATATATTTT. Protein: CASGEVPREGNTIYF.

The rearrangement uses TRBV27 and TRBJ2-3; D may be TRBD2 (5 bases). Between the trimmed V and J ends, which lost 6 bases and 4 bases, there was a span of 17 bases. Per the germline V gene, CDR1 is MNHEY and CDR2 is SMNVEV (reference sequence). The CDR3 contains 15 residues. This CDR3 is CASRRSRGSADTQYF. CDR3 sequence (DNA): TGTGCCAGCAGGAGATCGCGTGGGAGCGCAGATACGCAGTATTTT.

The chain couples TRBV19 to TRBJ1-5, with 9 positions matching TRBD1. With V trimmed by 7 bases and J by 1 base, 8 bases remained unmatched. The germline gives CDR1 LNHDA, CDR2 SQIVND (reference sequence). The CDR3 extends over 16 amino acids. Here the CDR3 reads CASTRDRARSNQPQHF. The DNA for the CDR3 is TGTGCCAGTACCCGGGACAGGGCACGAAGCAATCAGCCCCAGCATTTT.

This clone has a count of ten or more. V and J are TRBV7-6 and TRBJ2-7; weak D call: TRBD2 (6 bases). The CDR3 length is 14 residues. V lost 0 bases to trimming and J lost 6 bases, with 12 bases between them. Germline-derived CDR1 and CDR2 are SGHVS and FNYEAQ. The CDR3 region has the DNA TGTGCCAGCAGCTTAGCAGCGGGTGGGACCGAGCAGTACTTC. It translates to CASSLAAGGTEQYF.

This sequence joins TRBV7-9 and TRBJ1-5, with D perhaps matching TRBD1 (6 bases). Deletions cut 1 base from V and 8 bases from J, with 6 bases between. Looked up from germline, CDR1 is SEHNR and CDR2 is FQNEAQ (reference sequence). CDR3 length: 12 amino acids. The CDR3 nucleotides read TGTGCCAGCAGCTTAGAGGGGGAGCCCCAGCATTTT. Its translation: CASSLEGEPQHF. The variable domain in full, with the rest retrieved from reference TRBV7-9 and TRBJ1-5, is DTGVSQNPRHKITKRGQNVTFRCDPISEHNRLYWYRQTLGQGPEFLTYFQNEAQLEKSRLLSDRFSAERPKGSFSTLEIQRTEQGDSAMYLCASSLEGEPQHFGDGTRLSIL.

This sequence joins TRBV29-1 and TRBJ2-7, with TRBD1 identical over 9 bases. CDR3 length: 13 residues. CDR1 SQVTM and CDR2 ANQGSEA come from the germline V gene. The CDR3 DNA is TGCAGGCAGATATACAGGGGGCCTTCCGAGCAGTACGTC. This encodes CRQIYRGPSEQYV.

The count of this clone is one. The chain joins TRBV24-1 to TRBJ1-2; the match to TRBD1 covers 7 bases. The CDR3 is made up of 14 amino acids. J lost 6 bases, V lost 4 bases, and 7 bases had no gene match. Germline loops: CDR1 KGHDR, CDR2 SFDVKD. The CDR3 nucleotides read TGTGCCACCAGTGACCATGACAGGGTCAATGGCTACACCTTC. Translation: CATSDHDRVNGYTF.

Here the CDR3 DNA reads TGTGCCAGCAGCCTACTAAGTGACCGCAGCAATCAGCCCCAGCATTTT. Translating gives CASSLLSDRSNQPQHF. V gene TRBV7-8 combines with J gene TRBJ1-5; D gene unclear. The germline gives CDR1 SGHVS, CDR2 FQNEAQ. V lost 5 bases and J lost 1, with 15 bases in between. CDR3 size: 16 residues.

V gene TRBV7-8 combines with J gene TRBJ1-1; 9 bases are shared with TRBD1. V was clipped by 5 bases and J by 6 bases; unmatched bases: 7. This CDR3 contains 14 residues. The V gene's germline CDR1 is SGHVS and CDR2 FQNEAQ. The CDR3 is CASSLGQGIAEAFF. Written as DNA, the CDR3 is TGTGCCAGCAGCCTGGGACAGGGCATCGCTGAAGCTTTCTTT.

The CDR3 DNA reads TGTGCCAGCAGTACTAGCGGGAGATCCCATGAGCAGTTCTTC. Protein sequence: CASSTSGRSHEQFF. The chain combines TRBV13 with TRBJ2-1, with 11 bases fitting TRBD2. The CDR3 runs 14 residues. Germline V gene data show CDR1 as PRHDT and CDR2 as FYEKMQ (reference sequence). V dropped 6 bases and J dropped 8; count of bases not matched to a gene: 6.

This sequence joins TRBV7-2 and TRBJ2-5, with TRBD2 matching over 7 bases. CDR1 and CDR2 from the germline V gene are SGHTA and FQGNSA. The CDR3 is 15 residues long. With 7 bases clipped from V and 4 bases from J, the junction kept 12 bases outside the gene matches. This CDR3 is CASNLWEGFGETQYF. DNA of the CDR3: TGTGCCAGCAACTTGTGGGAGGGTTTTGGAGAGACCCAGTACTTC.

V gene TRBV10-3 combines with J gene TRBJ2-2; maybe TRBD2 (6 bases). Trimming left V 7 bases short and J 4 bases short, with 13 bases between. This CDR3 has 14 amino acids. Looked up from germline, CDR1 is ENHRY and CDR2 is SYGVKD. The CDR3 region is CAITQDYSTGELFF. CDR3 nucleotide sequence: TGTGCCATCACCCAGGACTATTCCACCGGGGAGCTGTTTTTT.

This clone was detected only a few times. The chain joins TRBV6-5 to TRBJ1-6; D is unresolved. The length of the CDR3 is 12 residues. The V gene's germline CDR1 is MNHEY and CDR2 SVGAGI. Trimming took 7 bases from V and 7 from J, leaving 8 bases between them. The CDR3 region has the DNA TGTGCCAGCATGGTTGGGAATTCACCCCTCCACTTT. It codes for CASMVGNSPLHF.

This rearrangement joins TRBV11-2 to TRBJ1-1; D not resolved. The CDR3 has 14 residues. V was shortened by 0 bases and J by 3 bases, with 8 bases between the two germline ends. Germline V CDR1 and CDR2: SGHAT, FQNNGV. This CDR3 is CASSLDLEYTEAFF. The CDR3 nucleotides are TGTGCCAGCAGCTTAGATCTCGAGTACACTGAAGCTTTCTTT.

The chain uses TRBV10-3 and TRBJ1-5, with TRBD1 as a possible D gene (6 bases). The CDR3 has 15 amino acids. From germline, CDR1 is ENHRY and CDR2 SYGVKD. The V and J ends lost 0 bases and 7 bases respectively, with 13 bases between them. The CDR3 region has the DNA TGTGCCATCAGTGAGTCGACAGGTAGAAGACAGCCCCAGCATTTT. Translation gives CAISESTGRRQPQHF.

This chain uses TRBV7-2 with TRBJ1-1; D call uncertain. Trimming took 4 bases from V and 0 from J, leaving 15 bases between them. The germline V gene encodes CDR1 SGHTA and CDR2 FQGNSA. The CDR3 loop spans 16 amino acids. The CDR3 loop reads CASSSTPGLMNTEAFF. CDR3 coding DNA: TGTGCCAGCAGCTCCACGCCGGGCCTTATGAACACTGAAGCTTTCTTT. Filled out from reference TRBV7-2 and TRBJ1-1, the complete variable domain reads GAGVSQSPSNKVTEKGKDVELRCDPISGHTALYWYRQSLGQGLEFLIYFQGNSAPDKSGLPSDRFSAERTGGSVSTLTIQRTQQEDSAVYLCASSSTPGLMNTEAFFGQGTRLTVV.

The chain has TRBV25-1 and TRBJ2-5, with D tentatively TRBD2 (6 bases). The CDR3 sequence is 18 residues long. V was trimmed by 3 bases and J by 7 bases, leaving 27 bases between them. CDR1 is MGHDK and CDR2 is SYGVNS in the germline V gene. For the CDR3, the DNA is TGTGCCAGCAGTGACCAACCAAACGCCGGGACTCCTATCGGGACCCAGTACTTC. It specifies CASSDQPNAGTPIGTQYF.

This rearrangement joins TRBV5-1 to TRBJ1-4; TRBD1 matches 7 bases. CDR1 SGHRS and CDR2 YFSETQ come from the germline V gene. V trimming: 4 bases; J trimming: 6 bases; junction bases outside the gene matches: 6. CDR3 length: 14 amino acids. CDR3 loop: CASSDRVQDEKLFF. The CDR3, as DNA: TGCGCCAGCAGCGACAGGGTGCAGGATGAAAAACTGTTTTTT.

This chain joins TRBV19 and TRBJ1-2; the D is unclear. V lost 1 base and J lost 2, with 8 bases in between. Germline CDR1 and CDR2: LNHDA and SQIVND (reference sequence). The CDR3 is 14 amino acids. The CDR3 loop is CASSIAGENYGYTF. The DNA for the CDR3 is TGTGCCAGTAGTATAGCTGGGGAGAACTATGGCTACACCTTC.

The gene calls are TRBV18 and TRBJ1-5; 10 bases are a match to TRBD1. The germline gives CDR1 KGHSH, CDR2 LQKENI. The length of the CDR3 is 15 residues. The V gene end was trimmed by 6 bases and the J gene end by 6 bases; junction bases not matched to a gene: 8. The CDR3 DNA follows: TGTGCCAGCTCTGGGACAGGGGTCGTCGGTCAGCCCCAGCATTTT. It codes for CASSGTGVVGQPQHF.

Only one count was recorded for this clone. CDR3 region: CASSPPDRGVGNTEAFF. Here the CDR3 DNA reads TGTGCCAGCAGTCCACCTGACAGGGGGGTTGGCAACACTGAAGCTTTCTTT. The J gene is TRBJ1-1, the V gene TRBV28; 9 bases line up with TRBD1. From germline, CDR1 is MDHEN and CDR2 SYDVKM. The trim removed 5 bases at V and 2 bases at J, leaving 12 bases unmatched. This CDR3 is 17 amino acids long.

This sequence joins TRBV3-1 (or the pseudogene TRBV3-2) and TRBJ1-5; tentative D call: TRBD1 (5 bases). Trimming stripped 6 bases from V and 3 bases from J, with 9 bases between. CDR1 LGHDT and CDR2 YNNKEL come from the germline V gene (reference sequence). The CDR3 has 13 residues. As DNA, the CDR3 is TGTGCCAGCAGTCGACAGATCAATCAGCCCCAGCATTTT. Protein product: CASSRQINQPQHF.

This clone was observed a handful of times. The chain recombines TRBV18 with TRBJ1-6; D call uncertain. The CDR3 sequence is 18 residues long. The V end was cut by 3 bases, the J end by 9 bases, with 24 bases between. Per germline, CDR1 KGHSH and CDR2 LQKENI. Here the CDR3 reads CASSPERGLQSIRSPLHF. The DNA for the CDR3 is TGTGCCAGCTCACCGGAAAGAGGATTACAGAGCATTCGTTCACCCCTCCACTTT.

The CDR3 loop is CASSATGTIGEQYF. As DNA, the CDR3 is TGTGCCAGCAGCGCCACCGGGACCATCGGCGAGCAGTACTTC. The rearrangement links TRBV7-2 to TRBJ2-7; D could derive from TRBD1 or TRBD2 (5 bases each). The CDR3 is 14 amino acids. The germline V gene has CDR1 SGHTA and CDR2 FQGNSA. Trimming removed 5 bases at V and 6 bases at J, with 17 bases between. The variable domain in full, completed from reference TRBV7-2 and TRBJ2-7, reads GAGVSQSPSNKVTEKGKDVELRCDPISGHTALYWYRQSLGQGLEFLIYFQGNSAPDKSGLPSDRFSAERTGGSVSTLTIQRTQQEDSAVYLCASSATGTIGEQYFGPGTRLTVT.

The chain couples TRBV2 to TRBJ1-1; D is possibly TRBD1 (5 bases). The V gene lost 7 bases and the J gene lost 0 bases, with 12 bases spanning the gap. The CDR3 has 14 amino acids. Germline assignment: CDR1 SNHLY and CDR2 FYNNEI. CDR3 in DNA: TGTGCCAGCACCGGTCTGACAGTGAACACTGAAGCTTTCTTT. Translation: CASTGLTVNTEAFF. Drawing the rest from reference TRBV2 and TRBJ1-1, the complete variable domain is EPEVTQTPSHQVTQMGQEVILRCVPISNHLYFYWYRQILGQKVEFLVSFYNNEISEKSEIFDDQFSVERPDGSNFTLKIRSTKLEDSAMYFCASTGLTVNTEAFFGQGTRLTVV.

The V and J genes are TRBV4-3 and TRBJ2-3; D remains unclear. V lost 0 bases, J lost 2 bases, and 12 bases lay in between. Germline V CDR1 and CDR2: LGHNA, YSLEER. CDR3 length: 16 residues. The CDR3, as DNA: TGCGCCAGCAGCCAAGATGGACGGATACACACAGATACGCAGTATTTT. The encoded protein is CASSQDGRIHTDTQYF.